These 16 T cell receptor beta chains were sequenced from one sample in a study of cytomegalovirus exposure and HLA in healthy donors. 13 Jbeta primers and 60 Vbeta primers were used for the PCR. Generated by immunoSEQ multiplex PCR, the TCRdb table keeps only in-frame clones and is missing some. There are about 140,000 clones in the sample; 72% occur only once, and over 2% lies in the top ten. The sequenced sample was PBMCs. The receptors here all came from a man aged 35 to 55 in good health and CMV-seronegative.

This clone was seen a handful of times. The V and J genes are TRBV5-4 and TRBJ2-7, with 15 bases aligning to TRBD2. The CDR3 contains 15 residues. Germline CDR1 is SGHNT and CDR2 is YYREEE (reference sequence). Trimming removed 4 bases from V and 7 bases from J; junction bases left unmatched: 6. This CDR3 reads CASSPGTSGGREQYF. The CDR3 bases are TGTGCCAGCAGCCCCGGGACTAGCGGGGGGCGTGAGCAGTACTTC.

The V and J genes are TRBV5-1 and TRBJ2-4; the match to TRBD1 covers 10 bases. V shed 4 bases, J shed 4 bases, and the junction held 2 bases outside the gene matches. CDR1 and CDR2 (germline): SGHRS, YFSETQ. The CDR3 covers 14 residues. The CDR3 DNA is TGCGCCAGCAGCATGGGACAGGGGAAAAACATTCAGTACTTC. It specifies CASSMGQGKNIQYF.

Worth noting for this clone: Sequence at one end of the junction differs from germline and may be a read error. This sequence joins TRBV7-8 and TRBJ1-5; possibly TRBD1 for D (5 bases). Per germline, CDR1 SGHVS and CDR2 FQNEAQ. The CDR3 length is 13 residues. CDR3 loop: CASRRQINQPQNF. The CDR3 nucleotides read TGTGCCAGCAGAAGACAGATCAATCAGCCCCAGAATTTT.

The gene calls are TRBV5-4 and TRBJ2-7; D remains unclear. The CDR3 contains 14 residues. The V end was cut by 1 base, the J end by 5 bases, with 13 bases between. Germline V gene data show CDR1 as SGHNT and CDR2 as YYREEE (reference sequence). The CDR3: CASSLLTLEHEQYF. Written as DNA, the CDR3 is TGTGCCAGCAGCTTGCTGACCCTGGAGCACGAGCAGTACTTC.

This sequence joins TRBV19 and TRBJ2-1; 7 bases fit TRBD2. The CDR3 covers 16 residues. V trimming: 1 base; J trimming: 10 bases; junction bases outside the gene matches: 13. The germline gives CDR1 LNHDA, CDR2 SQIVND (reference sequence). In nucleotides, the CDR3 is TGTGCCAGTAGTATAGGCATTAGCGGGTTGCTGGCAGAGCAGTTCTTC. This encodes CASSIGISGLLAEQFF.

The chain's CDR3 is CASSDDKVGNTIYF. The DNA of the CDR3 is TGCGCCAGCAGCGATGACAAGGTCGGAAACACCATATATTTT. The V and J genes are TRBV5-1 and TRBJ1-3; D not resolved. V was trimmed by 4 bases and J by 4 bases, leaving 12 bases between them. The CDR3 has 14 amino acids. CDR1 is SGHRS, CDR2 YFSETQ, per germline.

V is TRBV5-4 and J is TRBJ2-7; 7 nucleotides line up with TRBD1. The CDR3 contains 17 residues. The J segment lost 0 bases and the V segment lost 0 bases, leaving 9 bases of the junction unmatched. The germline CDR1 and CDR2 sequences are SGHNT and YYREEE (reference sequence). The CDR3 nucleotides are TGTGCCAGCAGCTTGGGTCCAATGGGGACAGTCTCCTACGAGCAGTACTTC. Its translation: CASSLGPMGTVSYEQYF.

V gene TRBV19 combines with J gene TRBJ2-7; 8 positions match TRBD1. V trimming: 0 bases; J trimming: 6 bases; junction bases outside the gene matches: 13. The CDR3 loop spans 17 amino acids. Per the germline V gene, CDR1 is LNHDA and CDR2 is SQIVND (reference sequence). The CDR3 sequence: CASSIEVTRTGKGEQYF. CDR3 DNA sequence: TGTGCCAGTAGTATAGAAGTCACGAGGACAGGGAAAGGCGAGCAGTACTTC. Variable domain in full (rest from reference TRBV19 and TRBJ2-7): DGGITQSPKYLFRKEGQNVTLSCEQNLNHDAMYWYRQDPGQGLRLIYYSQIVNDFQKGDIAEGYSVSREKKESFPLTVTSAQKNPTAFYLCASSIEVTRTGKGEQYFGPGTRLTVT.

The genes are TRBV5-1 and TRBJ2-7, with a weak D call TRBD1 (6 bases). The CDR3 extends over 14 amino acids. The germline V and J ends were trimmed by 0 bases and 9 bases, with 16 bases remaining between them. Germline V CDR1 and CDR2: SGHRS, YFSETQ. The CDR3 loop reads CASSLESQGQGQYF. The DNA for the CDR3 is TGCGCCAGCAGCTTGGAATCGCAGGGGCAAGGGCAGTACTTC.

V usage is TRBV30 and J usage is TRBJ1-2; D ambiguous. Germline V gives CDR1 GTSNPN, CDR2 SVGIG (reference sequence). This CDR3 contains 14 residues. V lost 4 bases and J lost 1, with 13 bases in between. The CDR3 protein is CAWTITPNNYGYTF. The CDR3 nucleotides are TGTGCCTGGACAATCACACCGAATAACTATGGCTACACCTTC.

The chain carries TRBV7-3 and TRBJ2-1, with 9 positions matching TRBD2. Losses at the gene ends were 1 base for V and 4 bases for J; bases not matched to a gene: 8. The germline gives CDR1 SGHTA, CDR2 FQGTGA. The CDR3 runs to 17 residues. The CDR3 nucleotides are TGTGCCAGCAGCTTAATGCCCACTAGCGGGTCATACAATGAGCAGTTCTTC. It yields the protein CASSLMPTSGSYNEQFF.

The chain couples TRBV6-5 to TRBJ1-6, with 9 bases identical to TRBD1. Germline V CDR1 and CDR2: MNHEY, SVGAGI. The CDR3 totals 13 residues. The ends lost 8 bases at V and 5 bases at J; junction bases unmatched: 1. The CDR3 DNA reads TGTGCCAGCCACAGGGGGCATAATTCACCCCTCCACTTT. Translating gives CASHRGHNSPLHF.

The chain joins TRBV29-1 to TRBJ1-2; D uncertain. CDR1 is SQVTM and CDR2 is ANQGSEA in the germline V gene. The CDR3 has 15 residues. V gave up 4 bases and J gave up 8 bases, with 23 bases separating them. CDR3 region: CSVAGWPPGVKGYTF. CDR3 sequence (DNA): TGCAGCGTTGCGGGCTGGCCGCCCGGGGTGAAAGGCTACACCTTC.

This clone has a single count. This rearrangement joins TRBV7-6 to TRBJ1-1; possibly TRBD1 for D (5 bases). CDR3 size: 14 residues. The germline CDR1 and CDR2 sequences are SGHVS and FNYEAQ. The germline V and J ends were trimmed by 1 base and 4 bases, with 10 bases remaining between them. This chain's CDR3 is CASSLGGGPTEAFF. CDR3 DNA: TGTGCCAGCAGCTTAGGGGGGGGACCCACTGAAGCTTTCTTT.

The chain has TRBV7-9 and TRBJ1-1; 7 bases map to TRBD1. CDR3 length: 17 residues. Per germline, CDR1 SEHNR and CDR2 FQNEAQ (reference sequence). Trimming removed 1 base from V and 3 bases from J; junction bases left unmatched: 11. The CDR3 spells CASSLVRGQGGYTEAFF. CDR3 bases: TGTGCCAGCAGCTTAGTTCGGGGCCAGGGGGGTTACACTGAAGCTTTCTTT.

The V gene is TRBV19, the J gene TRBJ1-5; D may be TRBD1 (6 bases). This CDR3 comprises 14 residues. Between the trimmed V and J ends, which lost 3 bases and 7 bases, there was a span of 13 bases. Germline V gene data show CDR1 as LNHDA and CDR2 as SQIVND (reference sequence). CDR3 region: CASSISGGRQPQHF. The CDR3, as DNA: TGTGCCAGTAGTATTTCGGGGGGCAGGCAGCCCCAGCATTTT. The entire variable domain, with the rest obtained from reference TRBV19 and TRBJ1-5, is as follows: DGGITQSPKYLFRKEGQNVTLSCEQNLNHDAMYWYRQDPGQGLRLIYYSQIVNDFQKGDIAEGYSVSREKKESFPLTVTSAQKNPTAFYLCASSISGGRQPQHFGDGTRLSIL.